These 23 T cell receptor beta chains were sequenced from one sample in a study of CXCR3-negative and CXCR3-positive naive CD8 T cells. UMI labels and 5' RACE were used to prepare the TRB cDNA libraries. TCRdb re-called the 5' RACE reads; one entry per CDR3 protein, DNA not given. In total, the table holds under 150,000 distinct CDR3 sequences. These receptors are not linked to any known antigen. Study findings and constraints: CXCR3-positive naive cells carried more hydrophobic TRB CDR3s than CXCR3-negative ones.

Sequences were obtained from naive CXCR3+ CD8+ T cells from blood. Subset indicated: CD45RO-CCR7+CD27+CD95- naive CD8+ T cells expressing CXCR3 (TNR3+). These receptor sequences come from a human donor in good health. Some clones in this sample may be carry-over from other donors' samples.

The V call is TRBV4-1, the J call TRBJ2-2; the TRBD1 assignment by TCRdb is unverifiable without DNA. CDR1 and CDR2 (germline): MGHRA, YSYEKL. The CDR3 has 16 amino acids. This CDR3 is CASSQDPQGDTGELFF.

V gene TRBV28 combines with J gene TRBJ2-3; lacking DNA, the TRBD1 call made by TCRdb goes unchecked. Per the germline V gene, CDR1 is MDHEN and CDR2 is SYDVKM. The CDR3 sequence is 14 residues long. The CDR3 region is CASRPGTPADTQYF.

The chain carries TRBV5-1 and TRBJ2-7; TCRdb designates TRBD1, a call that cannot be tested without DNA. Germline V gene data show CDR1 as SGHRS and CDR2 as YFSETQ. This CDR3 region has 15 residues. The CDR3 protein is CASSPGRGLAYEQYF.

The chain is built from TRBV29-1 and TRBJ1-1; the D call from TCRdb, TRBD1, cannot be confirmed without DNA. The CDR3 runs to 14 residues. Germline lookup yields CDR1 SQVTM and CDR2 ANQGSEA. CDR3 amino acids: CSVETGYADTEAFF. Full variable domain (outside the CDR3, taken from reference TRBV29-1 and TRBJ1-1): SAVISQKPSRDICQRGTSLTIQCQVDSQVTMMFWYRQQPGQSLTLIATANQGSEATYESGFVIDKFPISRPNLTFSTLTVSNMSPEDSSIYLCSVETGYADTEAFFGQGTRLTVV.

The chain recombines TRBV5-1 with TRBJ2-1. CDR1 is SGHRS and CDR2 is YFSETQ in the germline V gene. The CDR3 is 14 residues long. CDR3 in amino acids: CASSLEGFYNEQFF.

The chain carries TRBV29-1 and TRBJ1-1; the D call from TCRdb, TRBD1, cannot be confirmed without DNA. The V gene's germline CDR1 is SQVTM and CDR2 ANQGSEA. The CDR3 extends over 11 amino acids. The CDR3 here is CSVTGPTEAFF.

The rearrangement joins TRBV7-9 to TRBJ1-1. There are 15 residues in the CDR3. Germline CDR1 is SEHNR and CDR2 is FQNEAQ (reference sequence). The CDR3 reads CASSLDNMRDTEAFF.

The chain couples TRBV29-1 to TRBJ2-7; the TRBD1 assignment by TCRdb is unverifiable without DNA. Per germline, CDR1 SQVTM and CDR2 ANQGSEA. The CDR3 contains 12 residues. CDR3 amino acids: CSVEVGAYEQYF.

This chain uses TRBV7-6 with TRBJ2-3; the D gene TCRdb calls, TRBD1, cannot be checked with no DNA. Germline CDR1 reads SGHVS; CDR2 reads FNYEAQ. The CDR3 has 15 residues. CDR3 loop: CASSPGQGAWDTQYF.

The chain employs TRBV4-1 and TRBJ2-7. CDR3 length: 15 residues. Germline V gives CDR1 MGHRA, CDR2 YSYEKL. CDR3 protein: CASSQVTASSYEQYF.

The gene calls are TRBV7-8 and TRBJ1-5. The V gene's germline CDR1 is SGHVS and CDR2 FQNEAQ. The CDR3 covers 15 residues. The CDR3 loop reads CASSPERVNNQPQHF.

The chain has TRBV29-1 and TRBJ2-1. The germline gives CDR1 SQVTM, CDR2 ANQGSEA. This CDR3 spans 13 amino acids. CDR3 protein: CSVEGLKYNEQFF.

The CDR3 spells CASSLTGGSTDTQYF. The J gene is TRBJ2-3, the V gene TRBV7-3; with no DNA, the TCRdb D assignment of TRBD1 cannot be verified. The CDR3 loop spans 15 amino acids. Germline V gene sequence: CDR1 SGHTA, CDR2 FQGTGA.

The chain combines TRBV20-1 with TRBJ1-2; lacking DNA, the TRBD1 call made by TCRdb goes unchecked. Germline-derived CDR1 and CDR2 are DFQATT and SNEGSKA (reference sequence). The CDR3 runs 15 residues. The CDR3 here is CSARPGTGLLYGYTF.

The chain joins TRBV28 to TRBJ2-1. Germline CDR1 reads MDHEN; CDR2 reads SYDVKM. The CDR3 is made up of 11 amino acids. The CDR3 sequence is CASSFTYEQFF.

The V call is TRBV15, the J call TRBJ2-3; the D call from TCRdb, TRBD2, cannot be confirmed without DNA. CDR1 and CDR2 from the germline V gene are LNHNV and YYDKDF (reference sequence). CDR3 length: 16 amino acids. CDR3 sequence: CATSRPSAGVEDTQYF.

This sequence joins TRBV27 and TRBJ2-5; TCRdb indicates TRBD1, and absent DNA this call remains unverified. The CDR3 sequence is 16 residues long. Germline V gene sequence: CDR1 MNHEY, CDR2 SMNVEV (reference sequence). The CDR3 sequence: CASSSGGTGAEETQYF.

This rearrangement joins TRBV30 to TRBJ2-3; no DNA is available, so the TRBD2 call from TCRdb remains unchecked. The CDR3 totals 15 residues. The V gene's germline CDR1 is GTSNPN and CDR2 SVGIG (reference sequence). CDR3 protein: CAWSVVAGPTDTQYF.

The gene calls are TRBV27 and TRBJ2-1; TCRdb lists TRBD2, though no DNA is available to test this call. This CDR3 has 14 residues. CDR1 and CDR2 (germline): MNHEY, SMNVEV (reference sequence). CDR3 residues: CASSFGLARNEQFF.

The CDR3 spells CASSSTTGDGDEQYF. The J gene is TRBJ2-7, the V gene TRBV7-9; the TCRdb D gene call, TRBD2, has no DNA to confirm it. The CDR3 spans 15 residues. CDR1 is SEHNR, CDR2 FQNEAQ, per germline (reference sequence).

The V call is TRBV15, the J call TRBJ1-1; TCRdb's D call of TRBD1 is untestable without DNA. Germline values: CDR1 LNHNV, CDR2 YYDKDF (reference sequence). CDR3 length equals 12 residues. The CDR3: CATGGGNTEAFF.

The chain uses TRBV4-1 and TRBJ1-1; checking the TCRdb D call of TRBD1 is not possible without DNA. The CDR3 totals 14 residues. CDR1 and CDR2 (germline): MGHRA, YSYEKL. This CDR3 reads CASSQLNREAEAFF.

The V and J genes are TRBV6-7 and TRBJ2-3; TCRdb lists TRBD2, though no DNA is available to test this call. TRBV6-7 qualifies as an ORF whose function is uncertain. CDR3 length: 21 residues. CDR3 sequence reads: CASSYLQTVAGLPSNTDTQYF.